This T cell receptor beta chain emerged from a study of CD8 T cells in ankylosing spondylitis. Points from the study as a whole: CD8+ by phenotype, disease-linked clones were relatively rare in peripheral blood. There was reportedly significant enrichment of clones that were disease-linked in matched ankylosing spondylitis synovial fluid. There were earlier reports of some motif variants in reactive arthritis synovial fluid and blood.

TCRdb passed the 5' RACE reads through MiXCR, listing each CDR3 protein once. The sample lists 250,000 to 300,000 distinct CDR3 sequences; 18% were seen once. Per germline, CDR1 SEHNR and CDR2 FQNEAQ (reference sequence). This CDR3 is built from 14 residues. V was pared by 1 base and J by 1 base, with 7 bases between. In regard to this clonotype: Antigen specificity is unknown.

The chain has TRBV7-9 and TRBJ1-1; D is possibly TRBD1 (5 bases). Sequences were obtained from blood, either unsorted or a sorted T cell fraction (not recorded which). This TCR was sampled from a male donor with ankylosing spondylitis or in good health (not recorded which). The CDR3 region is CASSLDQGNTEAFF. CDR3 nucleotide sequence: TGTGCCAGCAGCTTAGACCAGGGGAACACTGAAGCTTTCTTT.